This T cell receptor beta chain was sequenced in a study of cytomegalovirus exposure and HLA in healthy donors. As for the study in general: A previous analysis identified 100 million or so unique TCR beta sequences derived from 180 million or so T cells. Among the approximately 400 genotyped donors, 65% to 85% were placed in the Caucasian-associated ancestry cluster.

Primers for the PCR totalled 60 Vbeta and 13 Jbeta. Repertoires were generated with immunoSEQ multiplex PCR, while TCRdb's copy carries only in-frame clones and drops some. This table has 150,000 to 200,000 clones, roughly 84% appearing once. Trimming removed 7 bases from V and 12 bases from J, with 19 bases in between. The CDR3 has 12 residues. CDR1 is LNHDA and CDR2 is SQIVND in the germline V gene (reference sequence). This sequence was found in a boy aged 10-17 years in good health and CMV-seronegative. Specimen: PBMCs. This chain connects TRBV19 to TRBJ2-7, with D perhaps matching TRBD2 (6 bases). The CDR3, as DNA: TGTGCCAGTACCCGGATGCGAACTAGCCTGTACTTC. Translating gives CASTRMRTSLYF.